This T cell receptor (beta chain) was identified during a study of radiotherapy plus CTLA-4 blockade in lung cancer. General study points: Together with interferon-beta, which increased in serum after radiation, early dynamic changes in blood T cell clones were reportedly the best predictors of response. TCR clones originating in tumors grew in number in blood after radiotherapy plus ipilimumab.

Notes on this clone: Its specificity is not known.

Focal radiation plus CTLA-4 blockade with ipilimumab was administered to patients who had chemo-refractory metastatic non-small-cell lung cancer. The assay was immunoSEQ multiplex PCR, and TCRdb's table has in-frame clones only and misses some. The sample holds roughly 50,000 clones; around 77% are singletons and the top ten take around 10%. The sequence was obtained from a human donor with non-small cell lung cancer who had stable disease on radiotherapy plus ipilimumab. Material: peripheral blood, obtained from a patient treated with radiotherapy plus ipilimumab.

The CDR3 region is CASRRQGAGELFF. CDR3 nucleotides: TGTGCCAGCAGAAGACAAGGGGCCGGGGAGCTGTTTTTT. This chain uses TRBV6-1 with TRBJ2-2; tentatively, D is TRBD1 (5 bases). Trimming took 6 bases from V and 6 from J, leaving 11 bases between them. Germline CDR1 is MNHNS and CDR2 is SASEGT. The CDR3 is made up of 13 amino acids.